These T cell receptor beta chains were read from a single sample in a study of shared T cell receptors in the human thymus. Measured with immunoSEQ multiplex PCR; TCRdb has only the in-frame clones, and not every one. The sample has under 850,000 clones, roughly 90% seen once. The data were also submitted as part of a second study, on human thymus T cells.

Sample: thymocytes. The receptor source for this set is a boy younger than two with a congenital heart defect. Both conserved end residues are part of each CDR3. The order of the fields is J gene, V gene, D gene, clone size, CDR3 DNA, CDR3 protein. A D gene is named only where the DNA matches it firmly. Rows may omit the clone size; those that give it use once, few, many or a size class.

j_gene: TRBJ2-7
v_gene: TRBV2
d_gene: TRBD2
abundance: once
CDR3nt: TGTGCCAGCAGTGAAGCTAGCGGGAGTTATTACGAGCAGTACTTC
CDR3aa: CASSEASGSYYEQYF

j_gene: TRBJ1-4
v_gene: TRBV5-1
d_gene: -
abundance: -
CDR3nt: TGCGCCAGCAGCTGTGAGGGGGGGACTAATGAAAAACTGTTTTTT
CDR3aa: CASSCEGGTNEKLFF

j_gene: TRBJ1-1
v_gene: TRBV6-1
d_gene: -
abundance: few
CDR3nt: TGTGCCAGCAGTGAATCTCCCGGTGGGGGGTTCTATGCGAACACTGAAGCTTTCTTT
CDR3aa: CASSESPGGGFYANTEAFF

j_gene: TRBJ1-2
v_gene: TRBV5-6
d_gene: -
abundance: -
CDR3nt: TGTGCCAGCAGCCGGGGACACTCGGGCTACACCTTC
CDR3aa: CASSRGHSGYTF

j_gene: TRBJ2-3
v_gene: TRBV10-3
d_gene: -
abundance: -
CDR3nt: TGTGCCATCAGTGAGCCAGGGGGGACAGCCCATTCAGATACGCAGTATTTT
CDR3aa: CAISEPGGTAHSDTQYF

j_gene: TRBJ1-4
v_gene: TRBV5-1
d_gene: TRBD1
abundance: -
CDR3nt: TGCGCCAGCAGCGGAAAACCGGGACAGGGTAATGAAAAACTGTTTTTT
CDR3aa: CASSGKPGQGNEKLFF

j_gene: TRBJ2-7
v_gene: TRBV28
d_gene: -
abundance: -
CDR3nt: TGTGCCAGCACCCCAGCCGGCCGACCTAGGAACGAGCAGTACTTC
CDR3aa: CASTPAGRPRNEQYF

j_gene: TRBJ2-3
v_gene: TRBV19
d_gene: TRBD2
abundance: -
CDR3nt: TGTGCCAGTAGTATAGTCACTAGCGGCACAGATACGCAGTATTTT
CDR3aa: CASSIVTSGTDTQYF

j_gene: TRBJ1-2
v_gene: TRBV27
d_gene: -
abundance: -
CDR3nt: TGTGCCAGCAGTCCTGGGGGCTCCGGTGGCTACACCTTC
CDR3aa: CASSPGGSGGYTF

j_gene: TRBJ1-2
v_gene: TRBV10-2
d_gene: -
abundance: -
CDR3nt: TGCGCCAGCAGTGAGTGGGCCGCCTATGGCTACACCTTC
CDR3aa: CASSEWAAYGYTF

j_gene: TRBJ2-3
v_gene: TRBV5-6
d_gene: -
abundance: once
CDR3nt: TGTGCCAGCAGCTTAAGGACTACCTGTACGCAGTATTTT
CDR3aa: CASSLRTTCTQYF

j_gene: TRBJ2-7
v_gene: TRBV7-8
d_gene: -
abundance: -
CDR3nt: TGTGCCGGCGGAACGGGTTACGAGCAGTACTTC
CDR3aa: CAGGTGYEQYF

j_gene: TRBJ2-3
v_gene: TRBV5-1
d_gene: TRBD2
abundance: -
CDR3nt: TGCGCCAGCAGCTTGTCCGGGACTAGCCTTAGGGGGCAGTATTTT
CDR3aa: CASSLSGTSLRGQYF

j_gene: TRBJ2-1
v_gene: TRBV6-1
d_gene: -
abundance: -
CDR3nt: TGTGCCAGCAGTGAAAAGGGGGTTGAGCAGTTCTTC
CDR3aa: CASSEKGVEQFF

j_gene: TRBJ2-7
v_gene: TRBV7-9
d_gene: -
abundance: -
CDR3nt: TGTGCCAGCAGCTTCTCTGGTGGGGGGGCCTCCTACGAGCAGTACTTC
CDR3aa: CASSFSGGGASYEQYF

j_gene: TRBJ1-2
v_gene: TRBV5-1
d_gene: -
abundance: -
CDR3nt: TGCGCCAGCGGCGAACAGGACCCACGGAGCGACGATGGCTACACCTTC
CDR3aa: CASGEQDPRSDDGYTF

j_gene: TRBJ2-7
v_gene: TRBV18
d_gene: -
abundance: few
CDR3nt: TGTGCCAGCTCACCCTCTGGGCAGGGCATGTACTTC
CDR3aa: CASSPSGQGMYF

j_gene: TRBJ2-3
v_gene: TRBV4-3
d_gene: -
abundance: few
CDR3nt: TGCGCCAGCAGCCAAGATATAGGGTATGGGGGAGGCGGCACAGATACGCAGTATTTT
CDR3aa: CASSQDIGYGGGGTDTQYF

j_gene: TRBJ2-1
v_gene: TRBV6-6
d_gene: TRBD2
abundance: -
CDR3nt: TGTGCCAGCAGTCGACTAGCGGGGTACTACAATGAGCAGTTCTTC
CDR3aa: CASSRLAGYYNEQFF

j_gene: TRBJ2-7
v_gene: TRBV10-3
d_gene: TRBD2
abundance: few
CDR3nt: TGTGCCATCAGTGCTAGCGGAACCCCGAGGAGCTACGAGCAGTACTTC
CDR3aa: CAISASGTPRSYEQYF

j_gene: TRBJ2-6
v_gene: TRBV27
d_gene: -
abundance: -
CDR3nt: TGTGCCAGCAGCCGGGGGAGTCCGGGCCTAATGTCTGGGGCCAACGTCCTGACTTTC
CDR3aa: CASSRGSPGLMSGANVLTF

j_gene: TRBJ2-1
v_gene: TRBV28
d_gene: -
abundance: -
CDR3nt: TGTGCCAGCAGTTTATCCGACACGGGCGGGCCGGGCCCCTACAATGAGCAGTTCTTC
CDR3aa: CASSLSDTGGPGPYNEQFF

j_gene: TRBJ2-1
v_gene: TRBV6-5
d_gene: TRBD2
abundance: -
CDR3nt: TGTGCCAGCAGTCAATATAGCGGGAACAATGAGCAGTTCTTC
CDR3aa: CASSQYSGNNEQFF

j_gene: TRBJ1-2
v_gene: TRBV29-1
d_gene: -
abundance: -
CDR3nt: TGCAGCGTGGGCCAACAGGGTTCCTATGGCTACACCTTC
CDR3aa: CSVGQQGSYGYTF

j_gene: TRBJ2-3
v_gene: TRBV4-3
d_gene: -
abundance: -
CDR3nt: TGCGCCAGCAGCCAAGAGAGGAACTGCACAGATACGCAGTATTTT
CDR3aa: CASSQERNCTDTQYF

j_gene: TRBJ2-7
v_gene: TRBV6-1
d_gene: TRBD1
abundance: few
CDR3nt: TGTGCCAGCATGGGACAGGTTGCCTACGAGCAGTACTTC
CDR3aa: CASMGQVAYEQYF

j_gene: TRBJ2-7
v_gene: TRBV10-2
d_gene: TRBD2
abundance: once
CDR3nt: TGCGCCAGCAGTGAAGCAAGGACTAGGTCTTTAGAGCAGTACTTC
CDR3aa: CASSEARTRSLEQYF

j_gene: TRBJ2-3
v_gene: TRBV5-1
d_gene: -
abundance: -
CDR3nt: TGCGTAAAAAGGCGGGAACATACGCAGTATTTT
CDR3aa: CVKRREHTQYF

j_gene: TRBJ1-5
v_gene: TRBV6-5
d_gene: TRBD1
abundance: -
CDR3nt: TGTGCCAGCAGTTACGCGGACAGGAATGGCAATCAGCCCCAGCATTTT
CDR3aa: CASSYADRNGNQPQHF

j_gene: TRBJ1-5
v_gene: TRBV4-1
d_gene: TRBD1
abundance: -
CDR3nt: TGCGCCAGCAGCCCGCCGGGACAGGGCTACAATCAGCCCCAGCATTTT
CDR3aa: CASSPPGQGYNQPQHF

j_gene: TRBJ1-4
v_gene: TRBV4-3
d_gene: -
abundance: -
CDR3nt: TGCGCCAGCAGCCAAGATGCAGGGGCTGAAAAACTGTTTTTT
CDR3aa: CASSQDAGAEKLFF

j_gene: TRBJ2-7
v_gene: TRBV7-8
d_gene: TRBD1
abundance: -
CDR3nt: TGTGCCAGCAGCCGACATAGGCAGGGGGCGACCTACGAGCAGTACTTC
CDR3aa: CASSRHRQGATYEQYF

j_gene: TRBJ1-5
v_gene: TRBV2
d_gene: TRBD1
abundance: -
CDR3nt: TGTGCCAGCAGTGGACAAAGGGGACAGGGGGCAGGCAGCAATCAGCCCCAGCATTTT
CDR3aa: CASSGQRGQGAGSNQPQHF

j_gene: TRBJ2-1
v_gene: TRBV19
d_gene: -
abundance: few
CDR3nt: TGTGCCAGTAGTATAGATCGCGGGAATGAGCAGTTCTTC
CDR3aa: CASSIDRGNEQFF

j_gene: TRBJ1-2
v_gene: TRBV7-6
d_gene: TRBD1
abundance: -
CDR3nt: TGTGCCAGCAGCGGAAAACCCTCAGGGGGCCTGGAGTCCACCTTC
CDR3aa: CASSGKPSGGLESTF

j_gene: TRBJ2-7
v_gene: TRBV30
d_gene: TRBD2
abundance: -
CDR3nt: TGTGCCTGGAGTGGACTAGCGGGACCCTACTACGAGCAGTACTTC
CDR3aa: CAWSGLAGPYYEQYF

j_gene: TRBJ2-1
v_gene: TRBV11-2
d_gene: TRBD1
abundance: -
CDR3nt: TGTGCCAGCAGCTTAGACGTGACAGGGGACAATGAGCAGTTCTTC
CDR3aa: CASSLDVTGDNEQFF

j_gene: TRBJ2-7
v_gene: TRBV7-8
d_gene: TRBD1
abundance: -
CDR3nt: TGTGCCAGCAGCGATACCGGGACAGGTGTCTACGAGCAGTACTTC
CDR3aa: CASSDTGTGVYEQYF

j_gene: TRBJ2-3
v_gene: TRBV11-2
d_gene: -
abundance: few
CDR3nt: TGTGCCAGCAGCGTCCAGGGACTGAGGCGTCAGGGTACGCAGTATTTT
CDR3aa: CASSVQGLRRQGTQYF

j_gene: TRBJ2-5
v_gene: TRBV11-3
d_gene: -
abundance: -
CDR3nt: TGTGCCAGCAGCTTAGGAGGGGGTAGAACAGAGACCCAGTACTTC
CDR3aa: CASSLGGGRTETQYF

j_gene: TRBJ1-2
v_gene: TRBV5-6
d_gene: -
abundance: -
CDR3nt: TGTGCCAGCAGCTCCTTAACAGGGTGCGGCTACACCTTC
CDR3aa: CASSSLTGCGYTF

j_gene: TRBJ2-2
v_gene: TRBV4-3
d_gene: -
abundance: -
CDR3nt: TGCGCCAGCAGCCAGGCGCGTGACGGGAGAGTATTCGCGAACACCGGGGAGCTGTTTTTT
CDR3aa: CASSQARDGRVFANTGELFF

j_gene: TRBJ2-2
v_gene: TRBV6-1
d_gene: -
abundance: -
CDR3nt: TGTGCCACCCAAGGGGGACAAACGAACACCGGGGAGCTGTTTTTT
CDR3aa: CATQGGQTNTGELFF

j_gene: TRBJ2-1
v_gene: TRBV29-1
d_gene: -
abundance: -
CDR3nt: TGCAGCGCCTCGTCGGATAGGCTAGGCAATGAGCAGTTCTTC
CDR3aa: CSASSDRLGNEQFF

j_gene: TRBJ1-1
v_gene: TRBV2
d_gene: -
abundance: -
CDR3nt: TGTGCCAGCAGTGAAGCGAGGTATGGGGGGGGGCATGTTGAAGCTTTCTTT
CDR3aa: CASSEARYGGGHVEAFF

j_gene: TRBJ2-5
v_gene: TRBV27
d_gene: TRBD2
abundance: -
CDR3nt: TGTGCCAGCAGCGCAGGGACTACCCCGCAAGAGACCCAGTACTTC
CDR3aa: CASSAGTTPQETQYF

j_gene: TRBJ2-7
v_gene: TRBV5-6
d_gene: TRBD1
abundance: -
CDR3nt: TGTGCCAGCAGCTTGGAGGGCACAGGGGGGCTCAACGAGCAGTACTTC
CDR3aa: CASSLEGTGGLNEQYF

j_gene: TRBJ2-7
v_gene: TRBV27
d_gene: TRBD2
abundance: -
CDR3nt: TGTGCCAGCAGTTCTCTACTAGCGGGAGGGGACTACGAGCAGTACTTC
CDR3aa: CASSSLLAGGDYEQYF

j_gene: TRBJ2-3
v_gene: TRBV15
d_gene: -
abundance: -
CDR3nt: TGTGCCACCAGCAGAGCTCCCCCCGGGTCTGACGCAGATACGCAGTATTTT
CDR3aa: CATSRAPPGSDADTQYF

j_gene: TRBJ2-1
v_gene: TRBV10-2
d_gene: TRBD2
abundance: -
CDR3nt: TGCGCCAGCAGGGGACTAGCCCTTTGGAATGAGCAGTTCTTC
CDR3aa: CASRGLALWNEQFF

j_gene: TRBJ2-5
v_gene: TRBV29-1
d_gene: TRBD2
abundance: once
CDR3nt: TGCAGCGTTCGGACAGCCGGGACTAGCGGGAGGGCGACTCAAGAGACCCAGTACTTC
CDR3aa: CSVRTAGTSGRATQETQYF

j_gene: TRBJ2-2
v_gene: TRBV27
d_gene: TRBD2
abundance: -
CDR3nt: TGTGCCAGCAGTTCGCCGGGACTAGCGGTCCCGGGAACACCCGGGGAGCTGTTTTTT
CDR3aa: CASSSPGLAVPGTPGELFF

j_gene: TRBJ2-5
v_gene: TRBV5-1
d_gene: -
abundance: once
CDR3nt: TGCGCCAGCAGTAACAGGGCTGAGACCCAGTACTTC
CDR3aa: CASSNRAETQYF

j_gene: TRBJ1-4
v_gene: TRBV5-6
d_gene: TRBD1
abundance: -
CDR3nt: TGTGCCAGCAGCGGGGGACAGGGCTCCGATGAAAAACTGTTTTTT
CDR3aa: CASSGGQGSDEKLFF